The entry below gives a single T cell receptor (beta chain) sequence along with its context. Its target antigen remains unknown. Base qualities are not at hand, and no much larger clone is one base apart. Another Seattle source contributed samples from volunteer blood donors who had recovered from COVID-19. Whole blood was collected in K2EDTA tubes by collaborating institutions according to the institutions' own protocols. Collaborator samples were shipped for TCRbeta analysis as frozen whole blood, isolated PBMCs, or DNA extracted from either sample type. This specimen comes from a study of blood T cell repertoires in COVID-19 (dated by TCRdb to about 2020). Regarding the research as a whole: Samples from collaborators originated in the United States, Italy and Spain and spanned both the acute and convalescent phases of COVID-19. The dataset comprised deeply sampled blood TCRbeta repertoires from subjects exposed to, actively infected with, or recovered from COVID-19. The repertoires were released in a freely available public database meant as a resource for research on the immune response to SARS-CoV-2. The samples were drawn from two sources: the first 160 participants of the ongoing ImmuneRACE study, and 1,000 to 1,500 subjects contributed by 6 global collaborators. Where available, HLA class I and class II types were taken from metadata supplied by the sample provider and were not determined by assay-based typing. The material from the prospective study consisted of cDNA or gDNA derived from T cells, B-cell-depleted T cells, or PBMCs. The sample metadata nearly always contained a de-identified subject ID, COVID-19 status, age in years and sex.

What the authors observed across the whole study: Clinical and demographic metadata were provided uncurated, with the amount varying by source and participant.

TCRbeta CDR3 regions were amplified from genomic DNA using the immunoSEQ Assay, a bias-controlled multiplex PCR. Regarding the original processing steps: Within the assay, amplification of reference gene primers was used to estimate how many nucleated cells each sample contained. To quantify the absolute abundance of each unique TCRbeta CDR3 rearrangement, sequence reads were collapsed and filtered. For each sample, productive Simpson clonality was calculated as the square root of Simpson's diversity index over productive rearrangements. In TCRdb, the immuneACCESS table is reduced to in-frame sequences with V and J assigned. These tables do not hold every clone; where another copy was compared, an unresolved V gene accounts for under half, and the others remain unexplained. V, J and clone size reflect that table, while D and trimming were determined from the DNA. Counted in this sample were 200,000 to 250,000 clones; around 84% of them appeared once. Approximately 1.5% of the sample is in the top ten clones.

V lost 3 bases and J lost 0 bases, and the count of bases not matched to a germline gene is 14. The CDR3 runs 18 amino acids, cysteine and phenylalanine included. The only DNA kept is the CDR3, 54 bases in frame from the first base. Via the germline V gene, CDR1 is SGHAT and CDR2 FQNNGV. The sequence joins TRBV11-2 to TRBJ2-7, with 7 bases aligning to TRBD2. The sample taken for sequencing was peripheral blood. This TCR came from a woman aged 40 to 50 who had recovered from COVID-19. The nucleotides read TGTGCCAGCAGCTTTCAGCGGGAATCGTCGATAGCCTCCTACGAGCAGTACTTC. Protein translation: CASSFQRESSIASYEQYF.